The T cell receptor beta chain under discussion was sequenced for a study of OX40 agonist ivuxolimab in advanced cancers. There are 13 residues in the CDR3. Trimming removed 1 base from V and 7 bases from J, with 10 bases in between. Germline CDR1 is SEHNR and CDR2 is FQNEAQ (reference sequence). Assay used: immunoSEQ multiplex PCR; TCRdb lists only in-frame clones, some missing. The sample holds 80,000 or so clones, 89% seen once. This chain uses TRBV7-9 with TRBJ2-5; D is ambiguous. Sequenced here: CD4+ or CD8+ T cells sorted from blood, sampled in a trial of the OX40 agonist ivuxolimab. The sequence was collected from an adult with an advanced solid tumor such as melanoma, head and neck, liver or kidney cancer. The CDR3 spells CASSLGEHRTQYF. The CDR3 region has the DNA TGTGCCAGCAGCTTAGGAGAGCACAGGACCCAGTACTTC. Full variable domain (remainder filled in from reference TRBV7-9 and TRBJ2-5): DTGVSQNPRHKITKRGQNVTFRCDPISEHNRLYWYRQTLGQGPEFLTYFQNEAQLEKSRLLSDRFSAERPKGSFSTLEIQRTEQGDSAMYLCASSLGEHRTQYFGPGTRLLVL.